This is a list of T cell receptor beta chains from one sample in a study of immune cell composition in non-small cell lung cancer. Method: immunoSEQ multiplex PCR; TCRdb's copy keeps in-frame clones and lacks some. The table includes about 4,800 clones, approximately 83% detected once. The specimen was lung tumor tissue. The receptors stem from a human donor with non-small cell lung cancer. Each CDR3 is given with its conserved first and last residue. A D gene is named only where the DNA matches it firmly. Size is stated for part of the rows, as once, few or many counts, or as a class when the clone is expanded.

d_gene: TRBD2
abundance: NA
j_gene: TRBJ2-3
v_gene: TRBV5-4
CDR3aa: CASSAGVTSTDTQYF
CDR3nt: TGTGCCAGCAGCGCGGGGGTGACTAGCACAGATACGCAGTATTTT

d_gene: NA
abundance: NA
j_gene: TRBJ2-4
v_gene: TRBV27
CDR3aa: CASRGLPPAKNIQYF
CDR3nt: TGTGCCAGCAGGGGCCTTCCGCCAGCCAAAAACATTCAGTACTTC

d_gene: NA
abundance: NA
j_gene: TRBJ2-5
v_gene: TRBV6-1
CDR3aa: CASSEATGGVQETQYF
CDR3nt: TGTGCCAGCAGTGAAGCGACTGGCGGGGTACAAGAGACCCAGTACTTC

d_gene: TRBD1
abundance: NA
j_gene: TRBJ1-1
v_gene: TRBV29-1
CDR3aa: CSVARGQATEAFF
CDR3nt: TGCAGCGTCGCCCGTGGACAGGCCACTGAAGCTTTCTTT

d_gene: NA
abundance: NA
j_gene: TRBJ1-5
v_gene: TRBV19
CDR3aa: CASSVGGQPQHF
CDR3nt: TGTGCCAGTAGTGTTGGGGGTCAGCCCCAGCATTTT

d_gene: NA
abundance: NA
j_gene: TRBJ1-2
v_gene: TRBV28
CDR3aa: CASSFSNSYYGYTF
CDR3nt: TGTGCCAGCAGTTTCTCCAACTCCTACTATGGCTACACCTTC

d_gene: NA
abundance: once
j_gene: TRBJ1-2
v_gene: TRBV29-1
CDR3aa: CSVTQEVYGYTF
CDR3nt: TGCAGCGTCACCCAGGAAGTCTATGGCTACACCTTC

d_gene: NA
abundance: NA
j_gene: TRBJ1-2
v_gene: TRBV14
CDR3aa: CASSQDGGAGYGYTF
CDR3nt: TGTGCCAGCAGCCAAGATGGGGGCGCGGGCTATGGCTACACCTTC

d_gene: TRBD1
abundance: NA
j_gene: TRBJ1-6
v_gene: TRBV19
CDR3aa: CASSRPGQATFNSPLHF
CDR3nt: TGTGCCAGTAGTAGGCCCGGACAGGCGACCTTTAATTCACCCCTCCACTTT

d_gene: NA
abundance: NA
j_gene: TRBJ2-5
v_gene: TRBV19
CDR3aa: CASSFHGPPMETQYF
CDR3nt: TGTGCCAGTAGCTTCCATGGCCCGCCGATGGAGACCCAGTACTTC

d_gene: TRBD2
abundance: NA
j_gene: TRBJ2-4
v_gene: TRBV11-3
CDR3aa: CAALHGGERGCAKNIQYF
CDR3nt: TGTGCCGCTCTTCATGGGGGGGAAAGAGGGTGCGCCAAAAACATTCAGTACTTC

d_gene: TRBD1
abundance: NA
j_gene: TRBJ2-7
v_gene: TRBV6-1
CDR3aa: CASSDPGTEFFYEQYF
CDR3nt: TGTGCCAGCAGTGATCCCGGGACAGAGTTCTTCTACGAGCAGTACTTC

d_gene: NA
abundance: few
j_gene: TRBJ2-5
v_gene: TRBV5-1
CDR3aa: CASSLAGGETQYF
CDR3nt: TGCGCCAGCAGCTTGGCCGGGGGCGAGACCCAGTACTTC

d_gene: NA
abundance: NA
j_gene: TRBJ2-5
v_gene: TRBV4-2
CDR3aa: CASSQEQRGETQYF
CDR3nt: TGTGCCAGCAGCCAAGAGCAGCGTGGGGAGACCCAGTACTTC

d_gene: NA
abundance: once
j_gene: TRBJ1-2
v_gene: TRBV7-2
CDR3aa: CASSPRGTDGYTF
CDR3nt: TGTGCCAGCAGCCCTCGCGGGACTGATGGCTACACCTTC

d_gene: TRBD1
abundance: NA
j_gene: TRBJ2-5
v_gene: TRBV28
CDR3aa: CASSTRQGRRETQYF
CDR3nt: TGTGCCAGCAGTACCCGACAGGGGAGGAGAGAGACCCAGTACTTC

d_gene: TRBD1
abundance: NA
j_gene: TRBJ2-3
v_gene: TRBV19
CDR3aa: CASSIRIGGQGLDTQYF
CDR3nt: TGTGCCAGTAGTATACGGATAGGGGGACAGGGTTTAGATACGCAGTATTTT

d_gene: NA
abundance: NA
j_gene: TRBJ2-7
v_gene: TRBV19
CDR3aa: CASSQGHPYEQYF
CDR3nt: TGTGCCAGTAGCCAGGGACACCCCTACGAGCAGTACTTC

d_gene: TRBD1
abundance: NA
j_gene: TRBJ1-1
v_gene: TRBV11-3
CDR3aa: CASSRQGANTEAFF
CDR3nt: TGTGCCAGCAGCCGACAGGGGGCTAACACTGAAGCTTTCTTT

d_gene: NA
abundance: NA
j_gene: TRBJ2-7
v_gene: TRBV11-1
CDR3aa: CASSLAGVGEQYF
CDR3nt: TGTGCCAGCAGCTTAGCCGGGGTGGGGGAGCAGTACTTC

d_gene: NA
abundance: NA
j_gene: TRBJ1-2
v_gene: TRBV6-5
CDR3aa: CASTQQGYGYTF
CDR3nt: TGTGCCAGCACTCAACAGGGTTATGGCTACACCTTC

d_gene: NA
abundance: few
j_gene: TRBJ2-3
v_gene: TRBV27
CDR3aa: CASSLSLAGDTQYF
CDR3nt: TGTGCCAGCAGTTTATCACTAGCCGGCGATACGCAGTATTTT

d_gene: NA
abundance: NA
j_gene: TRBJ1-1
v_gene: TRBV7-9
CDR3aa: CASSWAGKNTEAFF
CDR3nt: TGTGCCAGCAGTTGGGCGGGCAAGAACACTGAAGCTTTCTTT

d_gene: NA
abundance: NA
j_gene: TRBJ1-4
v_gene: TRBV11-1
CDR3aa: CASSLGLGEKLFF
CDR3nt: TGTGCCAGCAGCTTAGGCCTCGGTGAAAAACTGTTTTTT

d_gene: NA
abundance: NA
j_gene: TRBJ2-3
v_gene: TRBV11-3
CDR3aa: CASSSAVGGIGDTQYF
CDR3nt: TGTGCCAGCAGCTCCGCGGTCGGGGGTATCGGGGATACGCAGTATTTT

d_gene: TRBD1
abundance: NA
j_gene: TRBJ1-2
v_gene: TRBV9
CDR3aa: CASSVFPIQTGLIYGYTF
CDR3nt: TGTGCCAGCAGCGTGTTCCCCATCCAGACAGGGCTGATCTATGGCTACACCTTC

d_gene: TRBD2
abundance: NA
j_gene: TRBJ2-5
v_gene: TRBV7-2
CDR3aa: CASSPGTSGGPLWETQYF
CDR3nt: TGTGCCAGCAGCCCCGGGACTAGCGGGGGGCCCTTGTGGGAGACCCAGTACTTC

d_gene: NA
abundance: NA
j_gene: TRBJ2-3
v_gene: TRBV7-3
CDR3aa: CASSSTPTRPDTQYF
CDR3nt: TGTGCCAGCAGTTCTACCCCGACTAGGCCAGATACGCAGTATTTT

d_gene: NA
abundance: NA
j_gene: TRBJ2-3
v_gene: TRBV7-8
CDR3aa: CASSPKWGSSGTDTQYF
CDR3nt: TGTGCCAGCAGCCCAAAGTGGGGCTCTTCGGGCACAGATACGCAGTATTTT

d_gene: TRBD2
abundance: NA
j_gene: TRBJ2-5
v_gene: TRBV5-5
CDR3aa: CASSAGLAGGPKETQYF
CDR3nt: TGTGCCAGCAGCGCGGGACTAGCGGGGGGGCCGAAGGAGACCCAGTACTTC

d_gene: TRBD1
abundance: once
j_gene: TRBJ2-2
v_gene: TRBV5-4
CDR3aa: CASSLTGGRTGELFF
CDR3nt: TGTGCCAGCAGCCTAACAGGGGGCAGGACCGGGGAGCTGTTTTTT

d_gene: TRBD2
abundance: NA
j_gene: TRBJ2-5
v_gene: TRBV5-1
CDR3aa: CASSLYTSGQETQYF
CDR3nt: TGCGCCAGCAGCTTGTATACTAGCGGACAAGAGACCCAGTACTTC

d_gene: TRBD2
abundance: NA
j_gene: TRBJ2-4
v_gene: TRBV5-1
CDR3aa: CASSSSGGAWNIQYF
CDR3nt: TGCGCCAGCAGCTCTAGCGGGGGGGCCTGGAACATTCAGTACTTC

d_gene: TRBD2
abundance: NA
j_gene: TRBJ2-1
v_gene: TRBV11-1
CDR3aa: CASSLGGGTREQFF
CDR3nt: TGTGCCAGCAGCTTAGGCGGGGGGACTCGCGAGCAGTTCTTC

d_gene: NA
abundance: NA
j_gene: TRBJ1-2
v_gene: TRBV28
CDR3aa: CASSPGPLYGYTF
CDR3nt: TGTGCCAGCAGTCCGGGACCTTTATATGGCTACACCTTC

d_gene: TRBD2
abundance: NA
j_gene: TRBJ2-7
v_gene: TRBV7-2
CDR3aa: CASSIDASGGFYEQYF
CDR3nt: TGTGCCAGCAGCATCGATGCCAGCGGGGGCTTCTACGAGCAGTACTTC

d_gene: NA
abundance: NA
j_gene: TRBJ1-1
v_gene: TRBV6-1
CDR3aa: CASSPGNTEAFF
CDR3nt: TGTGCCAGCAGTCCTGGAAACACTGAAGCTTTCTTT

d_gene: NA
abundance: NA
j_gene: TRBJ2-7
v_gene: TRBV2
CDR3aa: CASRQDLVAVGRGKEQYF
CDR3nt: TGTGCCAGCAGACAGGACTTGGTGGCGGTTGGGAGGGGGAAGGAGCAGTACTTC

d_gene: TRBD1
abundance: NA
j_gene: TRBJ1-1
v_gene: TRBV5-5
CDR3aa: CASSLRQGMGAFF
CDR3nt: TGTGCCAGCAGCTTGCGACAGGGGATGGGTGCTTTCTTT

d_gene: NA
abundance: NA
j_gene: TRBJ2-7
v_gene: TRBV11-2
CDR3aa: CASSKTGLEQYF
CDR3nt: TGTGCCAGCAGCAAGACAGGTCTCGAGCAGTACTTC

d_gene: NA
abundance: NA
j_gene: TRBJ2-3
v_gene: TRBV9
CDR3aa: CASSPAGSRTDTQYF
CDR3nt: TGTGCCAGCAGCCCTGCCGGAAGTCGTACAGATACGCAGTATTTT

d_gene: NA
abundance: NA
j_gene: TRBJ1-2
v_gene: TRBV7-9
CDR3aa: CASSLAVANYGYTF
CDR3nt: TGTGCCAGCAGCTTGGCGGTAGCTAACTATGGCTACACCTTC

d_gene: NA
abundance: NA
j_gene: TRBJ2-7
v_gene: TRBV5-1
CDR3aa: CASSLGGDFYEQYF
CDR3nt: TGCGCCAGCAGCTTAGGGGGAGATTTCTACGAGCAGTACTTC

d_gene: NA
abundance: NA
j_gene: TRBJ1-2
v_gene: TRBV28
CDR3aa: CASTLFSANGYTF
CDR3nt: TGTGCCAGCACCTTATTCTCGGCGAATGGCTACACCTTC

d_gene: TRBD2
abundance: NA
j_gene: TRBJ2-3
v_gene: TRBV9
CDR3aa: CASSTPGKAAGGPDTQYF
CDR3nt: TGTGCCAGCAGCACCCCGGGGAAGGCAGCGGGGGGACCAGATACGCAGTATTTT

d_gene: NA
abundance: NA
j_gene: TRBJ2-5
v_gene: TRBV27
CDR3aa: CASGGIMETQYF
CDR3nt: TGTGCCAGCGGGGGGATAATGGAGACCCAGTACTTC

d_gene: TRBD1
abundance: NA
j_gene: TRBJ2-5
v_gene: TRBV4-2
CDR3aa: CASSSTDRVETQYF
CDR3nt: TGTGCCAGCAGCTCAACCGACAGGGTGGAGACCCAGTACTTC

d_gene: TRBD1
abundance: NA
j_gene: TRBJ1-2
v_gene: TRBV28
CDR3aa: CASSLQGGGYGYTF
CDR3nt: TGTGCCAGCAGTTTACAGGGGGGAGGCTATGGCTACACCTTC